Listed below are T cell receptor beta chains from one sample, sequenced in a study of shared clonotypes between healthy human individuals. The table came from immunoSEQ multiplex PCR; TCRdb's copy has only in-frame clones and leaves some out. The sample contains 330,000 or so clones, less than 85% of which appear only once. The specimen was memory CD4+ T cells sorted from blood. The origin of the receptors is a young man in good health. Each CDR3 is given with its conserved first and last residue. D genes are given only for firm matches. Part of the rows lack a size; the others show once, few, many or a class for expanded clones.

clone size,D gene,V gene,J gene,CDR3 DNA,CDR3 protein
.,.,TRBV15,TRBJ1-2,TGTGCCACCAGCAGGCGGACGGAGAACTATGGCTACACCTTC,CATSRRTENYGYTF
few,TRBD2,TRBV29-1,TRBJ2-5,TGCAGCGTACTAGCGGGAGAAGAGACCCAGTACTTC,CSVLAGEETQYF
many,.,TRBV7-9,TRBJ1-5,TGTGCCAGCAGCTTAGGGCAGGGTACGTCCCAGCATTTT,CASSLGQGTSQHF
once,.,TRBV19,TRBJ2-3,TGTGCCAGTACCCGGGCGGGCGATACGCAGTATTTT,CASTRAGDTQYF
.,.,TRBV7-3,TRBJ2-1,TGTGCCAGCAGCTTAAACCAAGGGGCGGGAAGGCAGTTCTTC,CASSLNQGAGRQFF
.,.,TRBV4-3,TRBJ1-2,TGCGCCAGCAGCCAAGTGGCCAGGGGAGGAGACTATGGCTACACCTTC,CASSQVARGGDYGYTF
.,.,TRBV7-9,TRBJ1-2,TGTGCCAGCAGCCCTATAGCACATGGAAAGACCTATGGCTACACCTTC,CASSPIAHGKTYGYTF
.,.,TRBV2,TRBJ2-1,TGTGCCAGCAGTGCCCGGGACTTAACGGCCTACAATGAGCAGTTCTTC,CASSARDLTAYNEQFF
.,TRBD1,TRBV27,TRBJ1-5,TGTGCCAGCAGGGGGGACAGAAGCAATCAGCCCCAGCATTTT,CASRGDRSNQPQHF
many,.,TRBV6-5,TRBJ2-2,TGTGCCAGCAGCGCGTCCTTACTAGGGCCCGGGGAGCTGTTTTTT,CASSASLLGPGELFF
.,TRBD2,TRBV4-3,TRBJ2-3,TGCGCCAGCAGCCAGAGACTAGCGGGAGCCCTAGGAGGCACAGATACGCAGTATTTT,CASSQRLAGALGGTDTQYF
.,.,TRBV5-4,TRBJ2-3,TGTGCCAGCAGCCCGAGAGGCGGGTCTAGCACAGATACGCAGTATTTT,CASSPRGGSSTDTQYF
.,.,TRBV15,TRBJ2-3,TGTGCCACCAGCAGAGGCTCGGCCGCGGGGACTAGCACAGATACGCAGTATTTT,CATSRGSAAGTSTDTQYF
.,.,TRBV13,TRBJ2-5,TGTGCCAGCAGCTTAACAGCGGTCCACCAAGAGACCCAGTACTTC,CASSLTAVHQETQYF
once,.,TRBV5-1,TRBJ1-1,TGCGCCAGCAGCTTGGCGCCGATCATGAACACTGAAGCTTTCTTT,CASSLAPIMNTEAFF
.,.,TRBV16,TRBJ2-3,TGTGCCAGCAGCCAATTAGCGAGCACAGATACGCAGTATTTT,CASSQLASTDTQYF
.,.,TRBV30,TRBJ1-6,TGTGCCTGGAGTGGGAGGCAAGATTCACCCCTCCACTTT,CAWSGRQDSPLHF
.,TRBD1,TRBV18,TRBJ2-5,TGTGCCAGCTCTCCCCGACAGGGCCAAGAGACCCAGTACTTC,CASSPRQGQETQYF
.,.,TRBV7-9,TRBJ2-1,TGTGCCAGCAGCGAAAACCCGGGACGGAAGACTTACAATGAGCAGTTCTTC,CASSENPGRKTYNEQFF
few,.,TRBV7-9,TRBJ1-1,TGTGCCAGCAGCTTAACGGCAGCGAACACTGAAGCTTTCTTT,CASSLTAANTEAFF
many,.,TRBV27,TRBJ2-7,TGTGCCAGCAGAACGGCCACCTACGAGCAGTACTTC,CASRTATYEQYF
few,TRBD1,TRBV10-3,TRBJ1-1,TGTGCCATCATGTCCGGGACAGGGAGCACTGAAGCTTTCTTT,CAIMSGTGSTEAFF
.,TRBD2,TRBV29-1,TRBJ2-2,TGCAGCGTTACAAGAAGCGGGAGCAGCACCGGGGAGCTGTTTTTT,CSVTRSGSSTGELFF
.,TRBD1,TRBV19,TRBJ1-5,TGTGCCAGTAGAAAGGGGGCAGGGGGCCCCCAGCATTTT,CASRKGAGGPQHF
.,.,TRBV28,TRBJ2-7,TGTGCCAGCAGTTCCTTACGACAGGGAGGACACTACGAGCAGTACTTC,CASSSLRQGGHYEQYF
.,.,TRBV29-1,TRBJ2-7,TGCAGCGTTCGCCACGACTTCGGCAGGACCTCCTACGAGCAGTACTTC,CSVRHDFGRTSYEQYF
.,TRBD1,TRBV11-2,TRBJ2-6,TGTGCCAGCAGCAACAGGGGTGCTGGGGCCAACGTCCTGACTTTC,CASSNRGAGANVLTF
.,.,TRBV28,TRBJ2-7,TGTGCCAGCAATCGAAGGGATCAGGTTCGCTACGAGCAGTACTTC,CASNRRDQVRYEQYF
.,.,TRBV27,TRBJ1-4,TGTGCCAGCAGTTTATTGGGCAGGCCTGGGACTAATGAAAAACTGTTTTTT,CASSLLGRPGTNEKLFF
.,TRBD1,TRBV7-9,TRBJ2-3,TGTGCCATTGACAGTGGGACAGGGTTCGATACGCAGTATTTT,CAIDSGTGFDTQYF